This record covers a single TCR beta chain. This specimen belongs to a study of T cell changes during pregnancy in multiple sclerosis. TCRdb keeps only in-frame clones here, not all; method: immunoSEQ multiplex PCR. The table lists approximately 47,000 clones, around 90% of them singletons. The CDR3 sequence is 16 residues long. The rearrangement uses TRBV21-1 and TRBJ1-5; the D call of TRBD1 is as the table states it, not checked on the DNA. TRBV21-1 represents a pseudogene. Sequences were derived from peripheral blood, sampled in the first trimester of pregnancy. This clonotype originated in a female donor with multiple sclerosis, enrolled in a pregnancy study. This chain's CDR3 is CASVVRDTCRGQPQHF. For the CDR3, the DNA is TGTGCCAGCGTTGTAAGGGACACCTGCCGTGGTCAGCCCCAGCATTTT.